The 25 T cell receptor beta chains below come from one sample, sequenced in a study of identical twins. MiXCR, applied by TCRdb to the 5' RACE reads, yields one record per CDR3 protein. The profile covers a few hundred thousand distinct CDR3 sequences, with 9% to 10% appearing a single time and around 3.2% taken by the ten largest. This sample also belongs to another study, concerning yellow fever vaccine responses in identical twins.

Source material: PBMCs. The origin of the receptors is a woman aged 18-35 years in good health.

The rearrangement joins TRBV27 to TRBJ1-4; D is possibly TRBD1 (6 bases). Germline V gene lookup returns CDR1 MNHEY and CDR2 SMNVEV (reference sequence). With 5 bases removed from V and 8 bases from J, the gap between germline ends came to 18 bases. The CDR3 length is 15 residues. DNA for the CDR3: TGTGCCAGCAGTCCCTGGGAGACAGGCAACGAAAAACTGTTTTTT. Amino acid sequence: CASSPWETGNEKLFF.

Only a few counts were recorded for this clonotype. J is TRBJ2-7 and V is TRBV10-3, with 8 bases lining up with TRBD1. V gave up 11 bases and J gave up 3 bases; unmatched junction bases: 9. Germline V CDR1 and CDR2: ENHRY, SYGVKD. The CDR3 extends over 13 amino acids. CDR3 protein: CASQQGVGYEQYF. DNA of the CDR3: TGTGCCTCCCAACAGGGGGTCGGCTACGAGCAGTACTTC.

Ten or more counts support this clonotype. The chain recombines TRBV5-4 with TRBJ2-3; D gene unclear. The V end was cut by 4 bases, the J end by 7 bases, with 16 bases between. Germline V gives CDR1 SGHNT, CDR2 YYREEE (reference sequence). The CDR3 consists of 14 residues. The DNA of the CDR3 is TGTGCCAGCAGCCCCCCTTCACCCGGAAATACGCAGTATTTT. Protein sequence: CASSPPSPGNTQYF.

At least ten counts were recorded for this clonotype. V usage is TRBV12-3 or TRBV12-4 and J usage is TRBJ2-3, with 10 bases fitting TRBD2. The junction had 4 bases not matched to a gene; V was cut back by 7 bases and J by 3 bases. The CDR3 is 14 residues long. The DNA for the CDR3 is TGTGCCAGCAAGAAACTAGCGGGGACAGATACGCAGTATTTT. Translated, it gives CASKKLAGTDTQYF.

V usage is TRBV27 and J usage is TRBJ2-7; 7 nucleotides align to TRBD2. After removal of 2 bases from V and 2 bases from J, the junction contained 6 bases not matched to a gene. Germline CDR1 and CDR2: MNHEY and SMNVEV (reference sequence). CDR3 length: 15 amino acids. The CDR3 loop is CASSLVLAATYEQYF. In nucleotides, the CDR3 is TGTGCCAGCAGTTTAGTTCTAGCGGCGACCTACGAGCAGTACTTC.

With respect to this clonotype: A clone one base away is much larger, so this may be a read error. The chain joins TRBV7-9 to TRBJ2-1, with TRBD2 matching 10 bases. Germline V gene lookup returns CDR1 SEHNR and CDR2 FQNEAQ (reference sequence). This CDR3 contains 14 residues. CDR3 amino acids: CDSTTSGVYNEQFF. The CDR3, as DNA: TGTGACAGCACAACTAGCGGGGTTTACAATGAGCAGTTCTTC.

There are a few counts of this clonotype. V usage is TRBV19 and J usage is TRBJ2-3; maybe TRBD2 (6 bases). In germline, CDR1 is LNHDA, CDR2 SQIVND (reference sequence). V was pared by 5 bases and J by 2 bases, with 17 bases between. The CDR3 contains 16 residues. CDR3 sequence: CASSAALAGITDTQYF. Written as DNA, the CDR3 is TGTGCCAGTAGTGCCGCACTAGCAGGCATCACAGATACGCAGTATTTT.

This clonotype came up a few times. This chain uses TRBV6-5 with TRBJ2-7; 9 nucleotides line up with TRBD2. The CDR3 spans 15 residues. From germline, CDR1 is MNHEY and CDR2 SVGAGI. V dropped 5 bases and J dropped 0; count of bases not matched to a gene: 5. CDR3 protein: CASSPLAGNSYEQYF. CDR3 bases: TGTGCCAGCAGTCCCCTAGCGGGGAACTCCTACGAGCAGTACTTC.

This clonotype was seen only a few times. The chain couples TRBV15 to TRBJ2-3; the match to TRBD2 covers 9 bases. Germline-derived CDR1 and CDR2 are LNHNV and YYDKDF (reference sequence). The J segment lost 5 bases and the V segment lost 0 bases, leaving 6 bases of the junction unmatched. The CDR3 has 16 residues. CDR3 region: CATSRDRGGALDTQYF. The DNA for the CDR3 is TGTGCCACCAGCAGAGATCGCGGGGGGGCCCTAGATACGCAGTATTTT. Full variable domain (rest looked up from reference TRBV15 and TRBJ2-3): DAMVIQNPRYQVTQFGKPVTLSCSQTLNHNVMYWYQQKSSQAPKLLFHYYDKDFNNEADTPDNFQSRRPNTSFCFLDIRSPGLGDTAMYLCATSRDRGGALDTQYFGPGTRLTVL.

This clonotype was detected a few times. This sequence joins TRBV7-2 and TRBJ2-7, with D perhaps matching TRBD1 (5 bases). Looked up from germline, CDR1 is SGHTA and CDR2 is FQGNSA. CDR3 length: 15 residues. Trimming cost V 2 bases and J 2 bases, with 13 bases left between them. CDR3 sequence: CASSLLQVPTYEQYF. The CDR3 nucleotides read TGTGCCAGCAGCTTACTACAGGTACCCACCTACGAGCAGTACTTC.

In this sample, this clonotype turned up a few times. The chain has TRBV6-1 and TRBJ2-7; tentatively, D is TRBD2 (6 bases). CDR3 length equals 15 residues. Germline values: CDR1 MNHNS, CDR2 SASEGT. Trimming stripped 6 bases from V and 1 base from J, with 16 bases between. Here the CDR3 reads CASSKEGGRSYEQYF. The CDR3 nucleotides read TGTGCCAGCAGCAAGGAGGGTGGCAGGTCCTACGAGCAGTACTTC.

This clonotype was detected many times. The chain recombines TRBV7-9 with TRBJ2-2; no reliable D call. The CDR3 runs 15 residues. Germline assignment: CDR1 SEHNR and CDR2 FQNEAQ (reference sequence). V shed 1 base and J shed 6 bases, with 12 bases lying between them. This chain's CDR3 is CASSLGQTYAGELFF. Here the CDR3 DNA reads TGTGCCAGCAGCTTAGGGCAGACCTACGCCGGGGAGCTGTTTTTT.

This clonotype was counted a few times. The chain has TRBV29-1 and TRBJ2-5, with D unresolved. Looked up from germline, CDR1 is SQVTM and CDR2 is ANQGSEA. CDR3 size: 11 residues. Trimming removed 5 bases at V and 7 bases at J, with 11 bases between. The CDR3 coding sequence is TGCAGCGTTACAGAAGAAGCGACCCAGTACTTC. It is translated as CSVTEEATQYF.

The table lists this clonotype with many counts. The CDR3 loop reads CASSPTGTSYEQYF. CDR3 nucleotides: TGTGCCAGCAGCCCCACAGGGACAAGCTACGAGCAGTACTTC. The chain carries TRBV7-9 and TRBJ2-7, with D possibly matching TRBD1 (6 bases). Trimming removed 5 bases from V and 3 bases from J, with 14 bases in between. CDR3 length: 14 amino acids. Germline V gene sequence: CDR1 SEHNR, CDR2 FQNEAQ (reference sequence).

This clonotype showed up many times. J is TRBJ2-1 and V is TRBV7-9, with D perhaps assigned TRBD1 or TRBD2 (6 bases each). The CDR3 is made up of 14 amino acids. The germline V gene has CDR1 SEHNR and CDR2 FQNEAQ (reference sequence). The V and J ends lost 5 bases and 8 bases respectively, with 16 bases between them. CDR3 in DNA: TGTGCCAGCAGCCCTTTGAGGGGGGTCCATGAGCAGTTCTTC. Residues: CASSPLRGVHEQFF.

The chain uses TRBV19 and TRBJ2-4; 13 bases align to TRBD2. The V gene end was trimmed by 8 bases and the J gene end by 0 bases; junction bases not matched to a gene: 7. CDR1 is LNHDA and CDR2 is SQIVND in the germline V gene (reference sequence). The length of the CDR3 is 17 residues. The DNA of the CDR3 is TGTGCCAGTCACGGGACTAGCGGGAACCTAGCCAAAAACATTCAGTACTTC. It specifies CASHGTSGNLAKNIQYF.

This clonotype showed up just a few times. The chain combines TRBV7-2 with TRBJ2-3; maybe TRBD2 (6 bases). Germline V lookup: CDR1 SGHTA, CDR2 FQGNSA. The CDR3 covers 14 residues. V lost 5 bases and J 3 bases, leaving 12 bases between the germline ends. The CDR3, as DNA: TGTGCCAGCAGCCCCCGGGACTTTACAGATACGCAGTATTTT. Amino acid sequence: CASSPRDFTDTQYF.

This chain connects TRBV4-2 to TRBJ2-7; a weak D match, TRBD1 (5 bases). Germline V lookup: CDR1 LGHNA, CDR2 YNFKEQ. V was cut by 2 bases and J by 6 bases, with 11 bases left in between. The CDR3 contains 13 residues. The CDR3 DNA is TGTGCCAGCAGCCAACAGGGAATGGCCGAGCAGTACTTC. It yields the protein CASSQQGMAEQYF.

The rearrangement uses TRBV7-8 and TRBJ2-7; 11 bases agree with TRBD1. This CDR3 spans 14 amino acids. From germline, CDR1 is SGHVS and CDR2 FQNEAQ. V shed 4 bases, J shed 12 bases, and the junction held 11 bases outside the gene matches. The CDR3, as DNA: TGTGCCAGCAGCTCGGGACAGGGGGGGGAGGGTCGGTACTTC. Translation gives CASSSGQGGEGRYF.

This clonotype was picked up many times. This chain links TRBV29-1 with TRBJ2-2, with a tentative D call TRBD2 (5 bases). Germline CDR1 SQVTM, CDR2 ANQGSEA. CDR3 length: 11 amino acids. The germline V and J ends were trimmed by 7 bases and 4 bases, with 7 bases remaining between them. The CDR3 sequence is CSGRGTGELFF. The DNA for the CDR3 is TGCAGCGGTCGGGGCACCGGGGAGCTGTTTTTT.

V usage is TRBV11-2 and J usage is TRBJ2-3, with D hard to call. CDR3 length equals 13 residues. Deletions cut 0 bases from V and 5 bases from J, with 6 bases between. The V gene's germline CDR1 is SGHAT and CDR2 FQNNGV. The CDR3 nucleotides are TGTGCCAGCAGCTTAGATCTCAGAGATACGCAGTATTTT. Protein product: CASSLDLRDTQYF.

This clonotype has at least ten counts. This chain uses TRBV7-2 with TRBJ1-2, with D possibly TRBD1 on 5 matching bases. This CDR3 has 12 amino acids. Germline-derived CDR1 and CDR2 are SGHTA and FQGNSA. The germline V and J ends were trimmed by 5 bases and 8 bases, with 12 bases remaining between them. CDR3: CASSRGLEGYTF. Written as DNA, the CDR3 is TGTGCCAGCAGCCGGGGCCTTGAGGGCTACACCTTC.

The sample holds many counts of this clonotype. V gene TRBV4-2 combines with J gene TRBJ2-4; weak D call: TRBD1 (6 bases). The V and J ends lost 0 bases and 0 bases respectively, with 9 bases between them. Germline CDR1 is LGHNA and CDR2 is YNFKEQ. This CDR3 comprises 16 residues. The CDR3 region has the DNA TGTGCCAGCAGCCAAGATTGGACAGCAGCCAAAAACATTCAGTACTTC. This gives the protein CASSQDWTAAKNIQYF.

The chain has TRBV5-6 and TRBJ1-1; the D gene is possibly TRBD1 (5 bases). Trimming pared 4 bases from V and 1 base from J, leaving 14 bases between. This CDR3 contains 15 residues. Germline assignment: CDR1 SGHDT and CDR2 YYEEEE. The CDR3 DNA sequence: TGTGCCAGCAGCCTCCCTGACAGAAGGAACACTGAAGCTTTCTTT. Its protein is CASSLPDRRNTEAFF. The variable domain in full, completed from reference TRBV5-6 and TRBJ1-1, reads DAGVTQSPTHLIKTRGQQVTLRCSPKSGHDTVSWYQQALGQGPQFIFQYYEEEERQRGNFPDRFSGHQFPNYSSELNVNALLLGDSALYLCASSLPDRRNTEAFFGQGTRLTVV.

The sample holds many counts of this clonotype. The J gene is TRBJ1-4, the V gene TRBV7-9, with D hard to call. The CDR3 length is 12 residues. The V end was cut by 3 bases, the J end by 11 bases, with 10 bases between. Germline CDR1 and CDR2: SEHNR and FQNEAQ (reference sequence). This chain's CDR3 is CASSFGVGKLFF. CDR3 DNA sequence: TGTGCCAGCAGCTTCGGGGTGGGGAAACTGTTTTTT. The whole variable domain, filled in from reference TRBV7-9 and TRBJ1-4, reads DTGVSQNPRHKITKRGQNVTFRCDPISEHNRLYWYRQTLGQGPEFLTYFQNEAQLEKSRLLSDRFSAERPKGSFSTLEIQRTEQGDSAMYLCASSFGVGKLFFGSGTQLSVL.